This T cell receptor (beta chain) was observed in a study of post-analysis software for immune sequencing data. Background on the study: As for disease course, relapsing-remitting, secondary progressive and progressive-relapsing multiple sclerosis were all included. General study findings and limits: Significantly decreased normalized Chao1 diversity was recorded for multiple sclerosis patients relative to controls. Samples made in the same batch grouped tightly together by F measure.

A word on this clonotype: Its antigen is not known.

Sequencing libraries made from TCR beta cDNA carried unique molecular identifiers. From the PCR reads, TCRdb called clonotypes with MiXCR, one entry per CDR3 protein. The data hold roughly 730,000 distinct CDR3 sequences, with 25% to 30% observed a single time. This TCR was recovered from a girl aged 10-17 years with multiple sclerosis. Sample: blood.

The CDR3 reads CAISEWGTLETQYF. The CDR3 nucleotides read TGTGCCATCAGTGAATGGGGAACTTTGGAGACCCAGTACTTC. The rearrangement links TRBV10-3 to TRBJ2-5; D unclear. The CDR3 runs to 14 residues. CDR1 and CDR2 (germline): ENHRY, SYGVKD. V dropped 3 bases and J dropped 5 bases, with 13 bases sitting between them.